The rows below give T cell receptor beta chains drawn from one sample of a study of shared clonotypes between healthy human individuals. The table came from immunoSEQ multiplex PCR; TCRdb's copy has only in-frame clones and leaves some out. The top ten clones hold 1.5% to 2% of a sample with hundreds of thousands of clones, around four fifths of them seen once. The sequenced sample was memory CD4+ T cells sorted from blood. These receptors came from a woman aged 30 to 39 in good health. Each CDR3 is given with its conserved first and last residue. Each record gives: clone size, J gene, D gene, V gene, CDR3 DNA, CDR3 protein. A D gene is named only where the DNA matches it firmly. Clone size appears in some rows only: once, few, many, or a class for an expanded clone.

clone_size: .
j_call: TRBJ2-5
d_call: .
v_call: TRBV19
cdr3_nt: TGTGCCAGTACAGCAAGGGGCCAAGAGACCCAGTACTTC
cdr3_aa: CASTARGQETQYF

clone_size: .
j_call: TRBJ1-1
d_call: .
v_call: TRBV30
cdr3_nt: TGTGCCTGGAGTGTACGGGGGGTTCGGACTGAAGCTTTCTTT
cdr3_aa: CAWSVRGVRTEAFF

clone_size: .
j_call: TRBJ1-5
d_call: .
v_call: TRBV2
cdr3_nt: TGTGCCAGCAGTGAAGGGGCAGCGCTCAATCAGCCCCAGCATTTT
cdr3_aa: CASSEGAALNQPQHF

clone_size: .
j_call: TRBJ1-5
d_call: .
v_call: TRBV19
cdr3_nt: TGTGCCAGTAGTTCCCAAGAGATCATGCCCCAGCATTTT
cdr3_aa: CASSSQEIMPQHF

clone_size: .
j_call: TRBJ2-3
d_call: .
v_call: TRBV21-1
cdr3_nt: TGTGCCAGCAGCAAAGAAGTGGAGCGGGAGAGCACAGATACGCAGTATTTT
cdr3_aa: CASSKEVERESTDTQYF

clone_size: .
j_call: TRBJ1-5
d_call: TRBD1
v_call: TRBV6-1
cdr3_nt: TGTGCCAGCAGTGACAGGGGGCAAGTACAGCCCCAGCATTTT
cdr3_aa: CASSDRGQVQPQHF

clone_size: many
j_call: TRBJ2-7
d_call: .
v_call: TRBV5-1
cdr3_nt: TGCGCCAGCAGCTTGTCGACTACCCCCTACGAGCAGTACTTC
cdr3_aa: CASSLSTTPYEQYF

clone_size: .
j_call: TRBJ1-4
d_call: TRBD1
v_call: TRBV7-6
cdr3_nt: TGTGCCAGCAGCACGCCCGAGACAGGGGTAAATGAAAAACTGTTTTTT
cdr3_aa: CASSTPETGVNEKLFF

clone_size: .
j_call: TRBJ2-1
d_call: .
v_call: TRBV30
cdr3_nt: TGTGCCTGGCAGAAGGGGGTATCCTACAATGAGCAGTTCTTC
cdr3_aa: CAWQKGVSYNEQFF

clone_size: once
j_call: TRBJ1-1
d_call: .
v_call: TRBV16
cdr3_nt: TGTGCCAGCAGCCAATATCGGGATTTGAAGGCGGGCACTGAAGCTTTCTTT
cdr3_aa: CASSQYRDLKAGTEAFF